This T cell receptor (beta chain) stems from a study of blood T cell repertoires in COVID-19. As for the study in general: The United States, Italy and Spain supplied acute and convalescent COVID-19 samples. Sources were T cells, B-cell-depleted T cells, or PBMCs; the material itself was cDNA or gDNA.

Germline V gene lookup returns CDR1 SGHNT and CDR2 YENEEA. Trimming removed 5 bases from V and 10 bases from J, with 18 bases in between. CDR3 length: 15 amino acids. Authors' data handling: The authors estimated nucleated cell counts from reference gene primer amplification. Profiled with immunoSEQ multiplex PCR; TCRdb holds only in-frame clones, not every one. V, J and clone size derive from that table, while D and trimming were established from the DNA sequence. The sample contains a few hundred thousand clones, 80% to 95% of which appear only once. This clonotype originated in a person under 35 with COVID-19, enrolled during active disease. The sequencing sample was made of peripheral blood. The rearrangement links TRBV11-3 to TRBJ1-6; a possible D gene is TRBD1 (6 bases). This chain's CDR3 is CASSRSGGAGSPLHF. Written as DNA, the CDR3 is TGTGCCAGCAGCCGCTCGGGGGGCGCGGGGTCACCCCTCCACTTT.